This T cell receptor (beta chain) was observed in a study of shared clonotypes between healthy human individuals. General study points: Shared across a handful of donors were around 5% of the naive CD4 clonotypes.

Comment on this clone: The antigen is undetermined.

This table comes from immunoSEQ multiplex PCR, and its TCRdb copy is limited to in-frame clones, with some not included. This sample yields more than 1.2 million clones, of which approximately 98.5% are seen a single time; about 0.35% belongs to the top ten. Trimming took off 3 bases at V and 6 bases at J, with 8 bases between the two ends. The CDR3 is 11 amino acids. CDR1 is DFQATT and CDR2 is SNEGSKA in the germline V gene (reference sequence). This chain links TRBV20-1 with TRBJ1-1; D gene unclear. Sequencing was carried out using naive CD4+ T cells sorted from blood. Sample subset: CD45RA+ positively selected. The receptor's source is a man aged 30 to 39 in good health. This CDR3 reads CSASRSAEAFF. The CDR3 DNA sequence: TGCAGTGCTAGTCGGAGCGCTGAAGCTTTCTTT.